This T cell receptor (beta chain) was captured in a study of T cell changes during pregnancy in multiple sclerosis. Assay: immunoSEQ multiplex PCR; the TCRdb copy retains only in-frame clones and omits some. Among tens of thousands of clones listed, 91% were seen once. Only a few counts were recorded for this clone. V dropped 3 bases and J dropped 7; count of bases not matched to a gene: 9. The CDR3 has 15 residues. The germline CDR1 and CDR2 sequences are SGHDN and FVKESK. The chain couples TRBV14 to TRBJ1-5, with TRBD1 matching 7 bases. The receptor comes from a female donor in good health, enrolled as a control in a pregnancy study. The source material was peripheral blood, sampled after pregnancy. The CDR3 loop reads CASSHRQGREQPQHF. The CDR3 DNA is TGTGCCAGCAGCCATAGACAGGGCAGGGAACAGCCCCAGCATTTT.